The clone carrying this T cell receptor (beta chain) was detected a few times. This entry comes from a study of blood T cells in healthy people across ages. Through a sample-barcoded 5' primer and a J-beta primer mix, a second PCR was run for about 6 to 12 cycles. TCRdb used MiXCR to reprocess the 5' RACE reads, holding one entry per CDR3 protein. The top ten hold over 6.5% of the sample, which has 1,500,000 or so distinct CDR3 sequences, roughly 64% seen once. Trimming removed 6 bases from V and 4 bases from J, with 14 bases in between. The CDR3 length is 14 residues. CDR1 and CDR2 from the germline V gene are MNHEY and SVGEGT.

The sequencing input was blood. The chain links TRBV6-2 or TRBV6-3 to TRBJ2-3; D gene uncertain. This sequence originates from a man younger than 30 in good health. The CDR3 DNA sequence: TGTGCCAGCAGCCCGGCACGCGGATCAGATACGCAGTATTTT. This codes for CASSPARGSDTQYF.